What follows is one T cell receptor (beta chain) and its context. Its antigen is unknown. These data are taken from a study of T-cell reconstitution after alpha-beta-depleted transplantation in children. Findings and limits, study-wide: It was surviving recipient T cells and thymic progenitors that gave some patients high TCRbeta diversity at day 60. Expanded clones from the graft, numbering several hundred, reportedly supplied alpha-beta T cells about two months after transplant. From newly produced T cells came most of the T-cell counts and diversity one year after transplant.

This CDR3 has 14 residues. V was clipped by 0 bases and J by 5 bases, with 12 bases between them. The germline gives CDR1 SGHRS, CDR2 YFSETQ. Unique molecular identifiers were built into the TCRbeta library. From the PCR reads, TCRdb called clonotypes with MiXCR, one entry per CDR3 protein. The data show 610,000 or so distinct CDR3 sequences, with roughly 30% seen just once and about 35% held by the top ten. This clonotype originated in a boy younger than two with Wiskott-Aldrich syndrome, due to receive a stem cell transplant. V usage is TRBV5-1 and J usage is TRBJ2-7; perhaps TRBD1 as D (5 bases). Here the sequenced sample was PBMCs, taken before TCRalphabeta/CD19-depleted stem cell transplant. In DNA form, the CDR3 reads TGCGCCAGCAGCTTGGGCAGGGCCATGGACGAGCAGTACTTC. The encoded protein is CASSLGRAMDEQYF.